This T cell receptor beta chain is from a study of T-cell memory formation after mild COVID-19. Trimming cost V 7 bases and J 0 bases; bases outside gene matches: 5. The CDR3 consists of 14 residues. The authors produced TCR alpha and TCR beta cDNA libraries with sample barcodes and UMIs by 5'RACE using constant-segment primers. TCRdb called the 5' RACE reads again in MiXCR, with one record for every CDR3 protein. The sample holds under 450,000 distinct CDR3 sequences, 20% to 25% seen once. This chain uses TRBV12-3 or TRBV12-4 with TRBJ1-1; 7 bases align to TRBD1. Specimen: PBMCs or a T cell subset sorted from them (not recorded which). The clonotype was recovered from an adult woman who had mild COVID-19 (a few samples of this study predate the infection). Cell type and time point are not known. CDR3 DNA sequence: TGTGCCAGCACGGCAGGGGGGATGAACACTGAAGCTTTCTTT. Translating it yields CASTAGGMNTEAFF.